This T cell receptor (beta chain) derives from a study of identical twins' blood T cells. The CDR3 contains 15 residues. Deletions cut 1 base from V and 6 bases from J, with 16 bases between. CDR1 is SGHRS, CDR2 YFSETQ, per germline. In the original processing: Each donor had about 90,000 to nearly 500,000 clonotypes. TCRdb re-called the 5' RACE reads with MiXCR, one entry per CDR3 protein. TCRdb, not the authors, supplied the V and J calls. This table has roughly 340,000 distinct CDR3 sequences, approximately 30% appearing once. The sequenced sample was PBMCs. This sequence originates from a woman aged 18 to 49 in good health. This chain links TRBV5-1 with TRBJ1-1; possible D gene TRBD1, 5 bases. Written as DNA, the CDR3 is TGCGCCAGCAGCTTGCCGACGGATACAGGTTCTGAAGCTTTCTTT. Translating it yields CASSLPTDTGSEAFF.